The entry below describes one TCR beta chain. This clone came up a few times. Its antigen is currently not known. Per-base quality was not reported, and no clone a single base away is much larger than it. This specimen belongs to a study of CD8+ T cells in alopecia areata (dated by TCRdb to 2016 to 2019). As for the study more broadly: The treated patients took part in an open-label pilot trial in which moderate-to-severe alopecia areata was treated with oral tofacitinib at 5 to 10 mg twice daily. Patients stayed on tofacitinib for 6 to 18 months and then had 6 months of follow-up off drug so that delayed response and recurrence could be assessed. To study T cell clonal expansion in alopecia areata, the researchers applied high-throughput TCRbeta sequencing to both the C3H/HeJ mouse model and human patients. Human TCRbeta sequencing covered scalp tissue and sorted CD4+ and CD8+ peripheral blood T cells from patchy and totalis/universalis alopecia areata patients and healthy controls. Biopsies were taken from tofacitinib-treated patients at baseline and again at 4 and 24 weeks into treatment, and several of those patients also had a later scalp biopsy. Scalp clonality was compared across normal scalp (n=4), patchy alopecia areata scalp (n=8), and alopecia totalis/universalis scalp (n=8). The RNA source kit depended on sample type: the PAXgene miRNA kit for fixed scalp, the miRNeasy kit for PBMCs, and the RNeasy kit for mouse skin. TCRbeta CDR3 regions were amplified by immunoSEQ multiplex PCR using 35 Vbeta forward and 13 Jbeta reverse primers. The full study reports these points: Compared with normal scalp, lesional scalp had higher clonality and more expanded CD8+ clones, particularly in alopecia totalis/universalis, a pattern that suggests antigenic drive. Resident alphabeta T cells in normal human skin are also sequenced, complicating scalp TCR repertoire analysis, unlike mouse skin dominated by gammadelta T cells. Shared TCR sequences between patients were less evident than in mice, which may be partly attributable to HLA diversity in the patient population.

The sample's time point label, in plain terms: baseline before oral tofacitinib. Peripheral blood and lesional scalp punch biopsies were obtained from patients with alopecia areata. PBMCs were separated by density centrifugation and stained for CD3, CD4 and CD8, after which CD4+ and CD8+ T cells were sorted on a FACSAria. The library was prepared using the immunoSEQ multiplex PCR assay. For TCR sequencing, RNA was extracted from every sample and reverse transcribed into cDNA to serve as template. First-strand cDNA was synthesized with SuperScript III using a 2:1 mix of oligo-dT and random hexamers. A synthetic immune receptor repertoire was used to measure amplification bias, and any remaining bias was corrected computationally. Turning to the authors' computational methods: Raw reads were preprocessed for error removal, and CDR3 was defined according to IMGT conventions as running from the conserved cysteine to phenylalanine. To get clonality, Shannon entropy was normalized by log2 of the number of productive unique TCRs and the result was subtracted from 1. CD4 or CD8 identity of scalp clones was inferred by cross-referencing scalp TCRbeta sequences with sorted blood CD4 and CD8 repertoires. The clones in this table, taken by TCRdb from immuneACCESS, are in-frame only. Not every clone is retained; where verified, under half of the shortfall comes from an unresolved V gene, and the cause of the rest is unknown. V, J and clone size reflect that table, while D and trimming were determined from the DNA. This sample lists tens of thousands of clones; approximately 43% were detected once. The ten most abundant clones make up approximately 17% of the sample.

V is clipped by 3 bases and J by 1 base, and the sequence between their germline boundaries is 7 bases long. The CDR3 spans 13 residues, from the cysteine through the phenylalanine. Here the CDR3 DNA is all that survives: 39 bases in frame from base 1. The germline V gene (reference sequence) yields LNHDA for CDR1 and SQIVND for CDR2. Sequenced here: CD8+ T cells sorted from blood, sampled at week 0. Recombination joined TRBV19 with TRBJ2-7, with a tentative D gene TRBD1 over 5 matching bases. This sequence was found in a human donor with alopecia areata. The nucleotide sequence is TGTGCCAGTAGTATCCGGACATCCTACGAGCAGTACTTC. It encodes CASSIRTSYEQYF.